This T cell receptor beta chain derives from a study of T-cell reconstitution after alpha-beta-depleted transplantation in children. The study's findings and limits: The authors attributed T-cell counts and diversity one year after transplant mostly to newly produced T cells. Expanded graft clones, several hundred of them, were reportedly the source of alpha-beta T cells about two months after transplant. Several patients had high TCRbeta diversity at day 60; it came from surviving recipient T cells and thymic progenitors.

Library preparation (for TCRbeta) was performed with unique molecular identifiers. MiXCR, run by TCRdb on the PCR reads, gives a single entry per CDR3 protein. The table includes 150,000 to 250,000 distinct CDR3 sequences, 5% to 6.5% detected once. In its sample, this clonotype was seen many times. Its target is unknown. Germline CDR1 is MNHEY and CDR2 is SMNVEV (reference sequence). V was cut by 2 bases and J by 0 bases, with 14 bases left in between. The CDR3 has 17 amino acids. V gene TRBV27 combines with J gene TRBJ2-1; no reliable D call. This TCR was sampled from a girl younger than two with combined immunodeficiency, due to receive a stem cell transplant. The material was PBMCs, obtained before TCRalphabeta/CD19-depleted stem cell transplant. This chain's CDR3 is CASSLTTSALSYNEQFF. CDR3 bases: TGTGCCAGCAGTTTAACTACCAGCGCTCTCTCCTACAATGAGCAGTTCTTC.